The present entry profiles one T cell receptor beta chain with its context. This clone is a singleton in its sample. Its recognized antigen is unknown. No base qualities exist here, and no much larger clone lies one base off it. The Qiagen DNeasy kit was used to extract genomic DNA from unsorted PBMCs and from the negatively selected CD4+ and CD8+ fractions. TCR beta CDR3 regions were subjected to amplification by immunoSEQ multiplex PCR with primers that anneal to V and J segments. Amplification bias was minimized using a synthetic immune receptor repertoire, and residual bias was removed computationally after sequencing. As for how the authors treated the data: Custom Python scripts were used to quantify repertoire diversity as the Shannon entropy index. Unsorted, CD4+ and CD8+ repertoires were analyzed separately, except in combined analyses where CD4+ and CD8+ sequences were merged in silico. Clonal expansion was defined as at least a 2-fold frequency increase after treatment relative to C1D1, with a pseudocount of 0.5 for undetected baseline clones. Clones with 0 or 1 copy at C1D1 were defined as singleton clones, while clones with 2 or more copies were defined as non-singleton clones. Clones expanded in unsorted samples were assigned a CD4+, CD8+ or unknown annotation through matching of protein sequences in sorted samples from the same patient. Wilcoxon tests on paired samples were used to test diversity changes from C1D1 to C4D1. TCRdb took over this immuneACCESS table, retaining in-frame rearrangements with V and J assigned. Such tables are incomplete; in checked studies, under half of the missing clones stem from an unresolved V gene, and the remainder is unexplained. V and J calls and clone size follow that table, whereas D and trimming were derived from the DNA. The sample contains over 20,000 clones, 85% to 90% of them found a single time. Roughly 2.5% of the sample lies in the top ten.

V loses 1 base, J loses 4 bases, and the germline ends lie 13 bases apart. Counted from cysteine to phenylalanine, this CDR3 has 15 amino acids. The entry retains the CDR3 DNA only, 45 bases that are in frame from base 1. Based on the germline V gene (reference sequence), the CDR1 and CDR2 sequences are SEHNR and FQNEAQ. This entry is derived from a study of PD-1 blockade in classical Hodgkin lymphoma (dated by TCRdb to about 2020). About the study as a whole: Nivolumab dosing was 3 mg/kg intravenously every 2 weeks, continuing until either disease progression or unacceptable toxicity. The study used TCR beta sequencing and CyTOF to define a peripheral blood immune signature of response to PD-1 blockade in classical Hodgkin lymphoma. What the work shows at the level of the full study, not this receptor alone: Baseline TCR diversity was reported to be lower in newly diagnosed patients than in healthy donors, and even lower in relapsed/refractory patients. The study was restricted to a single clinical trial cohort, and the causes of repertoire differences, possibly disease activity or prior therapy, were left undefined. CD4+ but not CD8+ TCR diversity rose significantly by C4D1 (p=0.0027 vs p=0.16), most apparent in complete responders (p=0.02). Diversity was lower in patients who began nivolumab less than 1 year after ASCT, so these patients were left out of later analyses to avoid confounding by immune reconstitution. Trial patients achieving complete response had baseline diversity similar to newly diagnosed patients, whereas partial responders and progressors had significantly lower diversity.

The time point label for this specimen denotes: cycle 1 day 1 (C1D1), immediately before nivolumab initiation. Every trial patient had relapsed after autologous stem cell transplantation, and cohorts A, B and C differed in prior brentuximab vedotin exposure. A total of fewer than 65 patients with relapsed/refractory classical Hodgkin lymphoma made up the trial cohort, and each patient's best overall response was complete response, partial response or progressive disease. Single-agent nivolumab was administered to trial patients in the multi-cohort phase II CheckMate 205 trial. An independent review committee assessed best overall response using the 2007 International Working Group response criteria. Trial PBMCs were collected immediately before nivolumab initiation (C1D1) and during therapy at cycle 2 day 1 and cycle 4 day 1. Peripheral blood was collected in 8 mL Vacutainer Cell Preparation Tubes, from which PBMCs were isolated by centrifugation and then cryopreserved.

This clonotype originated in a human donor with classical Hodgkin lymphoma. The chain is encoded by TRBV7-9 joined to TRBJ2-5; the D gene is perhaps TRBD1, on 5 matching bases. This specimen consisted of peripheral blood mononuclear cells (PBMCs), obtained at baseline. The nucleotides are TGTGCCAGCAGCTTAGAGGACACAAGGGGAGAGACCCAGTACTTC. It is translated as CASSLEDTRGETQYF.